This entry is about one T cell receptor beta chain. Per the study methods: How many nucleated cells were present was estimated from reference gene primer amplification. The protocol was immunoSEQ multiplex PCR, while the TCRdb copy is restricted to in-frame clones and leaves out a portion. That table is the source of V, J and clone size, and D and trimming were worked out from the DNA. The sample carries around 250,000 clones, about four fifths recorded once. These data come from a study of blood T cell repertoires in COVID-19. Across the study: There were acute and convalescent COVID-19 samples, and they came from the United States, Italy and Spain. T cells, B-cell-depleted T cells, or PBMCs provided the cDNA or gDNA that served as material.

This receptor was obtained from a woman between 40 and 50 years old who had recovered from COVID-19. Sequencing used peripheral blood.

The CDR3 DNA follows: TGTGCCAGCAGCCAACGCCGTCTAACGGGGGCAACTAATGAAAAACTGTTTTTT. Amino acids: CASSQRRLTGATNEKLFF. V is TRBV4-2 and J is TRBJ1-4; TRBD1 is a possible D gene (5 bases). The germline V gene encodes CDR1 LGHNA and CDR2 YNFKEQ. The CDR3 is made up of 18 amino acids. Trimming shortened V by 2 bases and J by 0 bases, and 16 bases separated the two germline ends.